This entry lists 5 T cell receptor beta chains sequenced from one sample in a study of persistence of HIV-infected CD4 T cells. Cells were stimulated with CMV-infected fibroblast lysates at 10 ug/mL. CD40L/CD69 double-negative CD45RO-high memory CD4+ T cells were collected. The antigens these receptors bind are not known. The immunoSEQ assay was version 4, run in survey mode. Data came from immunoSEQ multiplex PCR; TCRdb stores just in-frame clones and leaves some out. The repertoire has fewer than 40,000 clones, around 82% of them found once; the top ten carry more than 0.85%. The sequencing used CD4+ T cells sorted from PBMCs after roughly 18-hour stimulation, collected from a patient who received antiretroviral therapy. These receptors were obtained from an adult man with HIV who was CMV-seropositive.

The chain recombines TRBV30 with TRBJ1-1; 7 bases line up with TRBD1. The CDR3 spans 13 residues. CDR1 is GTSNPN, CDR2 SVGIG, per germline (reference sequence). Germline trimming cut 5 bases from V and 1 base from J; bases unmatched to any gene: 4. DNA of the CDR3: TGTGCCTGGGGCAGGGGGGGGAACACTGAAGCTTTCTTT. Translation: CAWGRGGNTEAFF.

The chain uses TRBV2 and TRBJ2-1; D call uncertain. Germline V CDR1 and CDR2: SNHLY, FYNNEI. Trimming stripped 3 bases from V and 4 bases from J, with 7 bases between. The CDR3 has 13 residues. In nucleotides, the CDR3 is TGTGCCAGCAGTGAGACCAGATACAATGAGCAGTTCTTC. Encoded protein: CASSETRYNEQFF.

The chain links TRBV6-5 to TRBJ1-2; no reliable D call. The V end lost 2 bases, the J end lost 4 bases, and 11 bases lay between the germline ends. This CDR3 has 14 amino acids. Germline V lookup: CDR1 MNHEY, CDR2 SVGAGI. The CDR3, as DNA: TGTGCCAGCAGTTACAGGGTCGGAGGCTATGGCTACACCTTC. Translated, it gives CASSYRVGGYGYTF.

The chain has TRBV14 and TRBJ1-2; 10 bases line up with TRBD1. With V trimmed by 1 base and J by 4 bases, 6 bases remained unmatched. This CDR3 contains 16 residues. Germline-derived CDR1 and CDR2 are SGHDN and FVKESK. The CDR3 sequence is CASSQVPGQGSYGYTF. The CDR3 region has the DNA TGTGCCAGCAGCCAAGTCCCGGGACAGGGGAGCTATGGCTACACCTTC.

The CDR3 reads CASRDRGKGNQPQHF. The CDR3 nucleotides are TGTGCCAGTCGGGACAGGGGGAAGGGCAATCAGCCCCAGCATTTT. The chain links TRBV19 to TRBJ1-5; 11 bases map to TRBD1. In germline, CDR1 is LNHDA, CDR2 SQIVND (reference sequence). With 8 bases clipped from V and 2 bases from J, the junction kept 5 bases outside the gene matches. The CDR3 is made up of 15 amino acids.